Below, 27 T cell receptor beta chains from the same sample are listed, as sequenced in a study of blood T cell repertoires in COVID-19. Clones were sequenced by immunoSEQ multiplex PCR, and TCRdb holds only the in-frame ones, with some missing. The table lists just under 250,000 clones, about 89% of them singletons. Sequencing input: PBMCs or T cells enriched from blood (not recorded which). These receptors were obtained from a woman in her 30s who had recovered from COVID-19.

The chain carries TRBV18 and TRBJ1-1; tentatively, D is TRBD1 (5 bases). Per germline, CDR1 KGHSH and CDR2 LQKENI. Trimming left V 5 bases short and J 0 bases short, with 16 bases between. This CDR3 is 16 amino acids long. The DNA of the CDR3 is TGTGCCAGCTCATCGAGTCAGGGTCTCATGAACACTGAAGCTTTCTTT. Residues: CASSSSQGLMNTEAFF.

This clone was detected only a few times. The gene calls are TRBV4-2 and TRBJ1-1, with D perhaps matching TRBD1 (5 bases). V was trimmed by 0 bases and J by 8 bases, leaving 7 bases between them. The CDR3 totals 12 residues. Germline CDR1 is LGHNA and CDR2 is YNFKEQ. CDR3 sequence (DNA): TGTGCCAGCAGCCAAGAGACAGCCGAAGCTTTCTTT. Its translation is CASSQETAEAFF.

The rearrangement links TRBV6-1 to TRBJ1-5; maybe TRBD1 (5 bases). CDR1 and CDR2 from the germline V gene are MNHNS and SASEGT. The germline V and J ends were trimmed by 0 bases and 0 bases, with 9 bases remaining between them. This CDR3 is built from 16 residues. Here the CDR3 reads CASSEANRYSNQPQHF. The CDR3 bases are TGTGCCAGCAGTGAAGCAAACAGGTATAGCAATCAGCCCCAGCATTTT.

In the case of this clone: The sample contains more than one DNA sequence encoding this CDR3. The chain couples TRBV27 to TRBJ1-2, with 8 bases identical to TRBD1. The CDR3 covers 14 residues. Germline assignment: CDR1 MNHEY and CDR2 SMNVEV (reference sequence). V lost 2 bases, J lost 4 bases, and 3 bases stayed unmatched. The DNA for the CDR3 is TGTGCCAGCAGTTTAGGACAGGGCGGCTATGGCTACACCTTC. It encodes CASSLGQGGYGYTF.

The V gene is TRBV29-1, the J gene TRBJ1-3, with D possibly being TRBD1 (6 bases). V dropped 5 bases and J dropped 0 bases, with 8 bases sitting between them. CDR3 length: 13 residues. Looked up from germline, CDR1 is SQVTM and CDR2 is ANQGSEA. The CDR3 sequence is CSVLRGSGNTIYF. The CDR3 nucleotides are TGCAGCGTTCTCAGGGGCTCTGGAAACACCATATATTTT.

Worth noting for this clone: Other DNA sequences of this sample code for an identical CDR3. V gene TRBV19 combines with J gene TRBJ1-1, with TRBD1 matching over 7 bases. The CDR3 length is 13 residues. Germline V gene data show CDR1 as LNHDA and CDR2 as SQIVND (reference sequence). The trim removed 6 bases at V and 3 bases at J, leaving 4 bases unmatched. CDR3 residues: CASSSTGDTEAFF. The CDR3 DNA follows: TGTGCCAGTAGCTCTACAGGGGACACTGAAGCTTTCTTT.

V is TRBV7-3 and J is TRBJ1-1; no clear D. V was cut by 1 base and J by 3 bases, with 9 bases left in between. The CDR3 spans 14 residues. Germline V gene lookup returns CDR1 SGHTA and CDR2 FQGTGA. CDR3 region: CASSLNHPDTEAFF. CDR3 bases: TGTGCCAGCAGCTTAAACCACCCGGACACTGAAGCTTTCTTT.

The chain has TRBV4-3 and TRBJ2-5; weak D call: TRBD1 (5 bases). Germline-derived CDR1 and CDR2 are LGHNA and YSLEER. The CDR3 runs 16 residues. Trimming pared 0 bases from V and 5 bases from J, leaving 16 bases between. CDR3 protein: CASSQEAGSSVETQYF. The DNA of the CDR3 is TGCGCCAGCAGCCAAGAAGCAGGGTCTTCCGTCGAGACCCAGTACTTC.

This clone was detected only once. The J gene is TRBJ2-2, the V gene TRBV7-8; D perhaps matches TRBD2 (6 bases). The CDR3 loop spans 15 amino acids. The ends were cut back, 5 bases at V and 6 bases at J, with 16 bases in the middle. In germline, CDR1 is SGHVS, CDR2 FQNEAQ. CDR3 in amino acids: CASSLNFGTPGELFF. Here the CDR3 DNA reads TGTGCCAGCAGCCTAAACTTCGGGACTCCCGGGGAGCTGTTTTTT.

The V gene is TRBV3-1 (or the pseudogene TRBV3-2), the J gene TRBJ1-4, with a possible D match to TRBD1 (5 bases). The CDR3 is 14 amino acids. Trimming pared 3 bases from V and 6 bases from J, leaving 11 bases between. Germline CDR1 and CDR2: LGHDT and YNNKEL (reference sequence). CDR3 in DNA: TGTGCCAGCAGCCATAGGCAGGGCCATGAAAAACTGTTTTTT. Translating gives CASSHRQGHEKLFF.

The chain joins TRBV5-1 to TRBJ2-5; 8 bases agree with TRBD2. V trimming: 4 bases; J trimming: 3 bases; junction bases outside the gene matches: 2. Germline V gene sequence: CDR1 SGHRS, CDR2 YFSETQ. The CDR3 contains 13 residues. CDR3 loop: CASSKRGKETQYF. CDR3 bases: TGCGCCAGCAGCAAGCGGGGGAAAGAGACCCAGTACTTC.

The chain is built from TRBV10-3 and TRBJ2-1, with D perhaps matching TRBD1 (5 bases). The CDR3 consists of 13 residues. Germline lookup yields CDR1 ENHRY and CDR2 SYGVKD. The ends were cut back, 2 bases at V and 4 bases at J, with 6 bases in the middle. The CDR3 sequence: CAISEAGYNEQFF. The CDR3 nucleotides are TGTGCCATCAGTGAGGCAGGGTACAATGAGCAGTTCTTC.

The chain employs TRBV6-5 and TRBJ1-1, with D possibly TRBD1 on 5 matching bases. The germline V and J ends were trimmed by 10 bases and 2 bases, with 14 bases remaining between them. The germline V gene has CDR1 MNHEY and CDR2 SVGAGI. CDR3 length: 13 residues. The CDR3 protein is CATSTGSNTEAFF. Here the CDR3 DNA reads TGTGCCACCTCTACAGGTTCTAACACTGAAGCTTTCTTT.

This clone has more than one count but fewer than ten. This rearrangement joins TRBV9 to TRBJ1-6, with TRBD1 identical over 10 bases. Germline assignment: CDR1 SGDLS and CDR2 YYNGEE. CDR3 length: 14 amino acids. Germline trimming cut 0 bases from V and 10 bases from J; bases unmatched to any gene: 1. The CDR3 sequence: CASSVGDRGSPLHF. The CDR3 DNA follows: TGTGCCAGCAGCGTAGGGGACAGGGGATCACCCCTCCACTTT.

The chain carries TRBV5-5 and TRBJ1-2, with 7 positions matching TRBD1. After removal of 4 bases from V and 1 base from J, the junction contained 4 bases not matched to a gene. This CDR3 has 14 residues. In germline, CDR1 is SGHKS, CDR2 YYEKEE (reference sequence). In DNA, the CDR3 is TGTGCCAGCAGCACAGGGGCATTTAACTATGGCTACACCTTC. Its protein is CASSTGAFNYGYTF.

The chain links TRBV21-1 to TRBJ2-5; the table's D call of TRBD2 was not tested on the DNA. TRBV21-1 is reported as a pseudogene. The CDR3 is 15 amino acids. The CDR3, as DNA: TGTGCCAGCAGCCCGCGGGAAAGGGGTAGCGAGACCCAGTACTTC. Amino acid sequence: CASSPRERGSETQYF.

V is TRBV5-8 and J is TRBJ2-3; TRBD2 agrees at 8 bases. J was trimmed by 3 bases and V by 4 bases; bases with no gene match: 7. The germline V gene encodes CDR1 SGHTS and CDR2 YDEGEE. The CDR3 is 15 amino acids. The CDR3 DNA follows: TGTGCCAGCAGCGGTCGGACTAGCTTTACAGATACGCAGTATTTT. This sequence encodes CASSGRTSFTDTQYF.

The CDR3 here is CSVDFTNTGELFF. DNA for the CDR3: TGCAGCGTTGACTTTACGAACACCGGGGAGCTGTTTTTT. The chain joins TRBV29-1 to TRBJ2-2; D is ambiguous. The CDR3 covers 13 residues. Germline values: CDR1 SQVTM, CDR2 ANQGSEA. Trimming removed 3 bases at V and 0 bases at J, with 5 bases between.

This chain links TRBV27 with TRBJ1-1, with D hard to call. CDR1 and CDR2 (germline): MNHEY, SMNVEV (reference sequence). Trimming shortened V by 6 bases and J by 1 base, and 12 bases separated the two germline ends. The CDR3 is made up of 14 amino acids. In DNA, the CDR3 is TGTGCCAGCAGGGAACTACACGCGAACACTGAAGCTTTCTTT. Translating gives CASRELHANTEAFF.

This sequence joins TRBV28 and TRBJ1-2; D remains unclear. In germline, CDR1 is MDHEN, CDR2 SYDVKM. The V gene lost 5 bases and the J gene lost 3 bases, with 13 bases spanning the gap. CDR3 length equals 14 residues. The CDR3: CASSIPRVDYGYTF. The CDR3 nucleotides read TGTGCCAGCAGTATCCCGAGGGTTGACTATGGCTACACCTTC.

This clone has a handful of counts. J is TRBJ2-3 and V is TRBV6-5, with a tentative D call TRBD2 (6 bases). The CDR3 totals 14 residues. Trimming took off 6 bases at V and 2 bases at J, with 12 bases between the two ends. Germline V CDR1 and CDR2: MNHEY, SVGAGI. CDR3 in amino acids: CASSRGLNTDTQYF. The CDR3, as DNA: TGTGCCAGCAGCCGTGGACTAAACACAGATACGCAGTATTTT.

The rearrangement uses TRBV11-1 and TRBJ2-3, with 8 positions matching TRBD2. The germline V gene encodes CDR1 SGHAT and CDR2 FQDESV (reference sequence). With V trimmed by 1 base and J by 5 bases, 5 bases remained unmatched. This CDR3 is 15 amino acids long. The CDR3 region is CASSLVSGSRDTQYF. In DNA form, the CDR3 reads TGTGCCAGCAGCTTAGTCAGCGGGAGTCGAGATACGCAGTATTTT.

V usage is TRBV4-1 and J usage is TRBJ2-7; D may be TRBD2 (5 bases). CDR1 and CDR2 from the germline V gene are MGHRA and YSYEKL. There are 14 residues in the CDR3. The V gene lost 1 base and the J gene lost 5 bases, with 12 bases spanning the gap. The CDR3 nucleotides are TGCGCCAGCAGCCAAGGTTCGGGGATCAACGAGCAGTACTTC. Its protein product is CASSQGSGINEQYF.

The rearrangement uses TRBV7-2 and TRBJ1-3; 7 positions match TRBD1. The CDR3 has 16 amino acids. J was trimmed by 0 bases and V by 6 bases; bases with no gene match: 8. The germline V gene encodes CDR1 SGHTA and CDR2 FQGNSA. The CDR3: CASSSRQGDSGNTIYF. The CDR3 DNA reads TGTGCCAGCAGTAGCAGACAGGGCGACTCTGGAAACACCATATATTTT.

This clone was observed a single time. CDR3 region: CASSLANRVINEAFF. In nucleotides, the CDR3 is TGCGCCAGCAGCTTGGCGAACAGGGTAATAAATGAAGCTTTCTTT. The chain couples TRBV5-1 to TRBJ1-1; weak D call: TRBD1 (6 bases). The V end lost 0 bases, the J end lost 7 bases, and 16 bases lay between the germline ends. Germline CDR1 SGHRS, CDR2 YFSETQ. The length of the CDR3 is 15 residues.

The V call is TRBV29-1, the J call TRBJ2-7, with a weak D call TRBD1 (6 bases). This CDR3 comprises 14 residues. V lost 4 bases, J lost 3 bases, and 16 bases lay in between. Germline V lookup: CDR1 SQVTM, CDR2 ANQGSEA. The CDR3 is CSVARPGTYYEQYF. The CDR3 DNA reads as TGCAGCGTTGCTCGTCCCGGGACATACTACGAGCAGTACTTC.

The V and J genes are TRBV19 and TRBJ2-1, with 7 bases matching TRBD2. V dropped 6 bases and J dropped 0; count of bases not matched to a gene: 5. Germline CDR1 and CDR2: LNHDA and SQIVND (reference sequence). The CDR3 spans 15 residues. The CDR3 protein is CASSLLADSYNEQFF. CDR3 nucleotides: TGTGCCAGTAGCCTTCTAGCGGACTCCTACAATGAGCAGTTCTTC.